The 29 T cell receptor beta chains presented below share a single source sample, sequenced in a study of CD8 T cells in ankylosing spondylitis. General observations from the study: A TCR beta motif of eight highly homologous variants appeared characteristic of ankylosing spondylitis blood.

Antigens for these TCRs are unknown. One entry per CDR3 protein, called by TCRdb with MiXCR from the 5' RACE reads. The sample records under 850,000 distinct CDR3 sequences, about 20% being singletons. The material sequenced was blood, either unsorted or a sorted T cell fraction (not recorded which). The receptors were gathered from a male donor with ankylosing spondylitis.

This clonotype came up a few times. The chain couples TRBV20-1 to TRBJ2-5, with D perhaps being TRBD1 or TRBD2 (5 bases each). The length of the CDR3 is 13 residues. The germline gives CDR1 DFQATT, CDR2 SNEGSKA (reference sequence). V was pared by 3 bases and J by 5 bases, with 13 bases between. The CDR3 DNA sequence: TGCAGTGCTAGGGTGGGGGTAGGGGAGACCCAGTACTTC. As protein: CSARVGVGETQYF.

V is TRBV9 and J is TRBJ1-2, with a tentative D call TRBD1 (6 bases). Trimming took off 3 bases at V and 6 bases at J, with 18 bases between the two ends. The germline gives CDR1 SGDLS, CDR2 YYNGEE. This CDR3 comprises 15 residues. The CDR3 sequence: CASSDRGGGLNGYTF. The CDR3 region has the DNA TGTGCCAGCAGCGACCGAGGGGGAGGACTGAATGGCTACACCTTC.

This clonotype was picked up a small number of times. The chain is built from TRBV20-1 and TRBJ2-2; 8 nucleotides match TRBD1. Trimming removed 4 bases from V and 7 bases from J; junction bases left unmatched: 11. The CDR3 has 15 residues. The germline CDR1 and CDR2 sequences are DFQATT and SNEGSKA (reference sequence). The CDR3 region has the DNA TGCAGTGCTAAATCCAGGGGGCGATCGAACGGGGAGCTGTTTTTT. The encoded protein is CSAKSRGRSNGELFF.

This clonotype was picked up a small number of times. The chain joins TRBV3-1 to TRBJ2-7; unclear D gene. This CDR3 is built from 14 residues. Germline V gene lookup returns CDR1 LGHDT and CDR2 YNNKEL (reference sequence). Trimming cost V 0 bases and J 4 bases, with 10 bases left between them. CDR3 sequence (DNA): TGTGCCAGCAGCCAAGAACAGCTTCCTTACGAGCAGTACTTC. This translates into CASSQEQLPYEQYF.

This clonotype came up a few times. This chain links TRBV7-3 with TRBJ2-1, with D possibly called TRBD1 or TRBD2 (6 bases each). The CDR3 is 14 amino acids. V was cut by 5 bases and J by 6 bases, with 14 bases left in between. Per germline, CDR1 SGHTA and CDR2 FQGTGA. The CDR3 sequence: CASSVGGRSNEQFF. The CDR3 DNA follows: TGTGCCAGCAGCGTAGGGGGGAGAAGCAATGAGCAGTTCTTC.

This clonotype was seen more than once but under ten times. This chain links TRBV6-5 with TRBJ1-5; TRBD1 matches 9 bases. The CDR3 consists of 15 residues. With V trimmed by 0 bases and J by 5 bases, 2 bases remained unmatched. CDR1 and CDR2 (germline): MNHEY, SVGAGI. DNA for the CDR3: TGTGCCAGCAGTTACTCGAACAGGGGGCATCAGCCCCAGCATTTT. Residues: CASSYSNRGHQPQHF.

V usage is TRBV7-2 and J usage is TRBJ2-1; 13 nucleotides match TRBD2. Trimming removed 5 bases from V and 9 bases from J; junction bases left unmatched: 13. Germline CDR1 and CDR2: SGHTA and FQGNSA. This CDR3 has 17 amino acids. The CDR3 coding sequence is TGTGCCAGCAGCCCATTTCGGGGGACTAGCGGGACTGGTGAGCAGTTCTTC. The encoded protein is CASSPFRGTSGTGEQFF.

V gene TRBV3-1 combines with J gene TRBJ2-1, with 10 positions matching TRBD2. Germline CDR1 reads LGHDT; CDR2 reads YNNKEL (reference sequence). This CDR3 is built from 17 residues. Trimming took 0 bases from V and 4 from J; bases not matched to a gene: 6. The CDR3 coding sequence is TGTGCCAGCAGCCAAGATCTGATGACTAGCGGGTACAATGAGCAGTTCTTC. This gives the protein CASSQDLMTSGYNEQFF.

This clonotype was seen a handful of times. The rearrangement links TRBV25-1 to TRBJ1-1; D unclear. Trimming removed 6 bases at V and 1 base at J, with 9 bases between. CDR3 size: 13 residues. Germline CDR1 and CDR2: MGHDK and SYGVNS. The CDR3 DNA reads TGTGCCAGCAGCGCCTTTGGGAACACTGAAGCTTTCTTT. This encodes CASSAFGNTEAFF.

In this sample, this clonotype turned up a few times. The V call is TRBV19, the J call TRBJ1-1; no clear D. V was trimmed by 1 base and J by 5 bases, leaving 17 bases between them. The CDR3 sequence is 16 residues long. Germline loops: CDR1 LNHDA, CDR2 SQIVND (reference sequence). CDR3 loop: CASSIVGGRGKTEAFF. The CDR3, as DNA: TGTGCCAGTAGTATAGTAGGCGGCAGAGGAAAGACTGAAGCTTTCTTT.

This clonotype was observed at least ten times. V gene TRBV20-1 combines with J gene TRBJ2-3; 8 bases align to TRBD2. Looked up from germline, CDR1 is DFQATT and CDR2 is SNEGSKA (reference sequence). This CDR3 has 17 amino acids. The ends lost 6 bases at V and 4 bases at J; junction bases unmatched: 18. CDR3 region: CSALTGSGSFGADTQYF. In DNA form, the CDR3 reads TGCAGTGCGCTCACCGGCAGCGGGAGTTTCGGCGCAGATACGCAGTATTTT.

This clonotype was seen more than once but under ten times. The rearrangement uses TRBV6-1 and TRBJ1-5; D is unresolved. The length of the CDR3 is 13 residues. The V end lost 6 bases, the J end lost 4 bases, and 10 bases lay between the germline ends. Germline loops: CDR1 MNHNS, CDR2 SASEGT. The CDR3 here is CASRGILNQPQHF. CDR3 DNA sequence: TGTGCCAGCAGGGGGATACTAAATCAGCCCCAGCATTTT.

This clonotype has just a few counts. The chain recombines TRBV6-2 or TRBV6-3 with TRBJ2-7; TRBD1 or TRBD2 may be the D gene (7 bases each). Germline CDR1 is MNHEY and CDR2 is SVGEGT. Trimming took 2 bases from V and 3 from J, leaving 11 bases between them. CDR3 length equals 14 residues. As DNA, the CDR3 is TGTGCCAGCAGTTACCAGGGGGGGGGCTACGAGCAGTACTTC. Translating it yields CASSYQGGGYEQYF.

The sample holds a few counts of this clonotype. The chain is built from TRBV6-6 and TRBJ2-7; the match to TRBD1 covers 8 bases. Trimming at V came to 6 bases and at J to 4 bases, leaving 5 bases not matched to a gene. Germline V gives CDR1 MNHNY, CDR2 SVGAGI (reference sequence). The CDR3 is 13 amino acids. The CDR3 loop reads CASRTTGGYEQYF. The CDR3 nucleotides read TGTGCCAGCAGGACTACAGGGGGTTACGAGCAGTACTTC.

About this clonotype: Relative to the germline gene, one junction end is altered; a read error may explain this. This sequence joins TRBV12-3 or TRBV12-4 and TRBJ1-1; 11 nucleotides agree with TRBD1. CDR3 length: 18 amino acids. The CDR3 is CASCFRTGGSSRNTEAFF. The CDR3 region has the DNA TGTGCCAGCTGTTTCCGGACAGGGGGCTCCTCCCGGAACACTGAAGCTTTCTTT.

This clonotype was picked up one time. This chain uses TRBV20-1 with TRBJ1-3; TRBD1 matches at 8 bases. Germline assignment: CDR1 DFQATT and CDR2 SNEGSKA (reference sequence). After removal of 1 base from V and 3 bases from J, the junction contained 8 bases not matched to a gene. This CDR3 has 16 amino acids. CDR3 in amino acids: CSARAQTGVGGNTIYF. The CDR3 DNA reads TGCAGTGCTAGAGCCCAGACAGGGGTCGGTGGAAACACCATATATTTT.

CDR3 sequence (DNA): TGTGCCAGCAGTTTATCGGCAGGTGAGTCGGATCAGCCCCAGCATTTT. Translation gives CASSLSAGESDQPQHF. V is TRBV12-3 or TRBV12-4 and J is TRBJ1-5; no clear D gene. The CDR3 covers 16 residues. V dropped 2 bases and J dropped 5 bases, with 16 bases sitting between them.

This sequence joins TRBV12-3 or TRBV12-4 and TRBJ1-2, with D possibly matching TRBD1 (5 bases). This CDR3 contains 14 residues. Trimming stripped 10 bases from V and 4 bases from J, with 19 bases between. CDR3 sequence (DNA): TGTGCCACCAAGCGGGGCAGCGATGGCTATGGCTACACCTTC. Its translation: CATKRGSDGYGYTF.

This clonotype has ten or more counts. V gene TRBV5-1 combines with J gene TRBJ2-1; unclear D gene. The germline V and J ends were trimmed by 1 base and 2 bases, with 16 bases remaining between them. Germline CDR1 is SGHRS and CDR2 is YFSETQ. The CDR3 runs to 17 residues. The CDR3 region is CASSLTGNGLTYNEQFF. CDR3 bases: TGCGCCAGCAGCTTGACTGGGAACGGATTGACCTACAATGAGCAGTTCTTC.

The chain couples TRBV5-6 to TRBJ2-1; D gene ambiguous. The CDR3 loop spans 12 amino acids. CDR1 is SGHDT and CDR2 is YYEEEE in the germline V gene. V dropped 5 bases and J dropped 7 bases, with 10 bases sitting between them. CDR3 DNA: TGTGCCAGCAGTCAAAGGCCGAATGAGCAGTTCTTC. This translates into CASSQRPNEQFF. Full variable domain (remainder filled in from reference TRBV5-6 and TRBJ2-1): DAGVTQSPTHLIKTRGQQVTLRCSPKSGHDTVSWYQQALGQGPQFIFQYYEEEERQRGNFPDRFSGHQFPNYSSELNVNALLLGDSALYLCASSQRPNEQFFGPGTRLTVL.

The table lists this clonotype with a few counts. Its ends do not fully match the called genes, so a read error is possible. The CDR3 DNA is TGCCGACCTGGTGGGGCACAAAGCAGTCGGGGGTATTCCTACAATGAGCAGTTCTTC. Residues: CRPGGAQSSRGYSYNEQFF. The rearrangement uses TRBV27 and TRBJ2-1; TRBD2 is a possible D gene (6 bases). From germline, CDR1 is MNHEY and CDR2 SMNVEV (reference sequence). The CDR3 has 19 amino acids.

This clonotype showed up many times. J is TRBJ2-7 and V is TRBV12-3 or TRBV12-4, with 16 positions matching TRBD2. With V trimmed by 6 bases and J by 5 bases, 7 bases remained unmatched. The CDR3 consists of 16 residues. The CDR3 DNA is TGTGCCAGCAGGGGGACTAGCGGGGGGGCCTACCACGAGCAGTACTTC. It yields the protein CASRGTSGGAYHEQYF.

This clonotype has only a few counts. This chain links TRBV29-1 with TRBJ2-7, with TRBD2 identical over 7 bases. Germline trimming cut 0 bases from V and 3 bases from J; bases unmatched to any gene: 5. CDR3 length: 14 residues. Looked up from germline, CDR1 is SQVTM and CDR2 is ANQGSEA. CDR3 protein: CSVEDGERGYEQYF. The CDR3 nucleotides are TGCAGCGTTGAAGATGGTGAGCGGGGCTACGAGCAGTACTTC.

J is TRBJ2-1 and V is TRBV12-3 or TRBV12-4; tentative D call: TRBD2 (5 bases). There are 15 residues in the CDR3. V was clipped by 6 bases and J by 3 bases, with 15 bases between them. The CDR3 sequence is CASSGLSSIYNEQFF. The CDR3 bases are TGTGCCAGCAGCGGACTCTCTTCCATCTACAATGAGCAGTTCTTC.

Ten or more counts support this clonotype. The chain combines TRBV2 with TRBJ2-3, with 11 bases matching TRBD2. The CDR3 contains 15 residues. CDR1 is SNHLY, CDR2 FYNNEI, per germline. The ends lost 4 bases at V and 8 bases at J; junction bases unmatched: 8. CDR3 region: CASSAWTSGSRTQYF. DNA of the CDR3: TGTGCCAGCAGTGCCTGGACTAGCGGGTCCCGTACGCAGTATTTT.

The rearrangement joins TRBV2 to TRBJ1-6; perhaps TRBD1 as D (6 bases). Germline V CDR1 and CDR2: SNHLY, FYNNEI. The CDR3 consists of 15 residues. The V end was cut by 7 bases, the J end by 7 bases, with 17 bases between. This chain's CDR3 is CASNPEGTLNSPLHF. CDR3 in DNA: TGTGCCAGCAACCCCGAGGGGACACTCAATTCACCCCTCCACTTT.

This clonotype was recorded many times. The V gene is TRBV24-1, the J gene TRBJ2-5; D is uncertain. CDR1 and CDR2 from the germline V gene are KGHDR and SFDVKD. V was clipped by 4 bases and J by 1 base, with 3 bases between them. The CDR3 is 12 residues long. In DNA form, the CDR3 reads TGTGCCACCAGTGACTCCCAAGAGACCCAGTACTTC. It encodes CATSDSQETQYF.

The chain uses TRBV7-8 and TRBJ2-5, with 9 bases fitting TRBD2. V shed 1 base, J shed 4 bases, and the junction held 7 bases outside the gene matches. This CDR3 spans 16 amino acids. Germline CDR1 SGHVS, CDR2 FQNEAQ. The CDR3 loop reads CASSLEGAGGAETQYF. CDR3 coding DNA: TGTGCCAGCAGCTTAGAGGGAGCGGGGGGAGCAGAGACCCAGTACTTC.

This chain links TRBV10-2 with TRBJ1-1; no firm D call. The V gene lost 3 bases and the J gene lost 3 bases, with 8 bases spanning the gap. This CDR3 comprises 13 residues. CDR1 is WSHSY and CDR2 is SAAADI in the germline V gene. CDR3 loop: CASSERLDTEAFF. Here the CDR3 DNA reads TGCGCCAGCAGTGAAAGACTCGACACTGAAGCTTTCTTT.